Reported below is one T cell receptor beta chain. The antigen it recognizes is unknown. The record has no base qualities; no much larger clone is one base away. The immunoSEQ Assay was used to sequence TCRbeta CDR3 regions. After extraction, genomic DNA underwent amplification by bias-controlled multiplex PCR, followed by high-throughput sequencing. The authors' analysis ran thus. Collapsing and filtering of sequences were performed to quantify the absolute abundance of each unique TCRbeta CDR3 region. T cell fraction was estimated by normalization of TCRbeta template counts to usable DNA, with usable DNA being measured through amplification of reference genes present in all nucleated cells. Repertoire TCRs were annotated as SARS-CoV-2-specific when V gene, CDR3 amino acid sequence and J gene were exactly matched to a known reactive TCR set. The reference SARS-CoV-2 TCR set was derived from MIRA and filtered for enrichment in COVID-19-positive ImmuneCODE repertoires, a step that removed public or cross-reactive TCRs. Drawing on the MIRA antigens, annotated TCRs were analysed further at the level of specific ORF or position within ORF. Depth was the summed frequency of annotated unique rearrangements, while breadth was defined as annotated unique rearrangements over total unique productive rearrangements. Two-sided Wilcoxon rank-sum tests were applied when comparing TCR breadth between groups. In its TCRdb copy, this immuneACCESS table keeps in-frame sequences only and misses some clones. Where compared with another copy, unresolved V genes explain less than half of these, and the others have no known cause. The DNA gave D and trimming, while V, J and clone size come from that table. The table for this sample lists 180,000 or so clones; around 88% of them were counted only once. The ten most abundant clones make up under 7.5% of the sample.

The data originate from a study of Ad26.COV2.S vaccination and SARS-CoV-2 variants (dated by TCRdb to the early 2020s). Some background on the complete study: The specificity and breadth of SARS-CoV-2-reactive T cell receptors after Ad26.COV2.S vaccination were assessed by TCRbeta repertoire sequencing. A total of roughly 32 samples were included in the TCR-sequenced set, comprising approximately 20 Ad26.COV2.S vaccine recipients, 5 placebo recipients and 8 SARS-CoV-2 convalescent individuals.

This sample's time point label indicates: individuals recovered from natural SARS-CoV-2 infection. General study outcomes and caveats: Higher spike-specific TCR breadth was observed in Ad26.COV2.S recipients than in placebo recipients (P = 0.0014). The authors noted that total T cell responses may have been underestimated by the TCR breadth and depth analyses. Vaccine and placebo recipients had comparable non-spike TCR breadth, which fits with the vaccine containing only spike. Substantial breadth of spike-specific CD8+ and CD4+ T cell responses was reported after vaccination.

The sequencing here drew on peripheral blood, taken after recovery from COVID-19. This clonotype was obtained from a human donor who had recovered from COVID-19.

The sequenced DNA is TGTGCCAGCAGCCTTACAGAGGGGGGCTACACCTTC. It translates to CASSLTEGGYTF. The chain was built from TRBV28 and TRBJ1-2; TRBD1 could be the D gene, as 5 bases match. The cysteine opens and the phenylalanine closes a CDR3 of 12 amino acids. Just the 36-base CDR3 DNA is kept, in frame starting at base 1. Via the germline V gene, CDR1 is MDHEN and CDR2 SYDVKM. Relative to germline, V is 6 bases shorter and J is 8 bases shorter, with 13 bases between their ends.